The 3 T cell receptor beta chains presented below share a single source sample, sequenced in a study of beta chain features in type 1 diabetes. The investigators reverse transcribed all of the isolated RNA, so they sequenced expressed TCRB transcripts. Assay: immunoSEQ multiplex PCR; the TCRdb copy retains only in-frame clones and omits some. The sample has 300,000 to 350,000 clones; approximately 8.2% are singletons. The sample was central memory CD4+ T cells from blood. The receptor set was obtained from a young woman in good health.

This rearrangement joins TRBV5-1 to TRBJ2-2, with 8 bases matching TRBD2. The trim removed 5 bases at V and 4 bases at J, leaving 7 bases unmatched. Germline V CDR1 and CDR2: SGHRS, YFSETQ. The length of the CDR3 is 15 residues. DNA of the CDR3: TGCGCCAGCAGGAAGCGGGAGTCGAGCACCGGGGAGCTGTTTTTT. The encoded protein is CASRKRESSTGELFF.

The chain is built from TRBV9 and TRBJ1-1; D is undetermined. The germline V gene has CDR1 SGDLS and CDR2 YYNGEE. The length of the CDR3 is 13 residues. V lost 4 bases, J lost 0 bases, and 7 bases lay in between. The CDR3 loop reads CASSTGLNTEAFF. For the CDR3, the DNA is TGTGCCAGCAGCACCGGTTTGAACACTGAAGCTTTCTTT.

The V and J genes are TRBV4-2 and TRBJ2-7, with TRBD2 as a possible D gene (6 bases). The germline gives CDR1 LGHNA, CDR2 YNFKEQ. The CDR3 has 15 residues. Trimming removed 3 bases from V and 0 bases from J, with 12 bases in between. The CDR3 spells CASSQGLLSSYEQYF. The CDR3 DNA is TGTGCCAGCAGCCAGGGACTCCTGAGCTCCTACGAGCAGTACTTC.